The rows below give T cell receptor beta chains drawn from one sample of a study of PD-1 blockade in classical Hodgkin lymphoma. Data came from immunoSEQ multiplex PCR; TCRdb stores just in-frame clones and leaves some out. The repertoire has roughly 50,000 clones, roughly 80% of them found once; the top ten carry 15% to 20%. The sample here was peripheral blood mononuclear cells (PBMCs), taken at baseline. These receptor sequences come from a human donor with classical Hodgkin lymphoma. CDR3s include the opening cysteine and the closing phenylalanine or tryptophan. The order of the fields is D gene, J gene, clone size, V gene, CDR3 DNA, CDR3 protein. A D gene is named only where the DNA matches it firmly. Clone size is shown for a subset of rows, as once, few, many or a class of expanded clone.

D gene: .
J gene: TRBJ2-5
clone size: .
V gene: TRBV5-1
CDR3 DNA: TGCGCCAGCAGCTTGTCAGAGACCCAGTACTTC
CDR3 protein: CASSLSETQYF

D gene: TRBD1
J gene: TRBJ2-3
clone size: .
V gene: TRBV7-9
CDR3 DNA: TGTGCCAGCTGCCGGGACAGGGAAGGTTATCGGACAGATACGCAGTATTTT
CDR3 protein: CASCRDREGYRTDTQYF

D gene: .
J gene: TRBJ2-1
clone size: .
V gene: TRBV5-1
CDR3 DNA: TGCGCCAGCAGCCCGGTTTGGAAAGAGCAGTTCTTC
CDR3 protein: CASSPVWKEQFF

D gene: .
J gene: TRBJ1-1
clone size: .
V gene: TRBV29-1
CDR3 DNA: TGCAGCGTGGGTGGGTGGGGGACGAACACTGAAGCTTTCTTT
CDR3 protein: CSVGGWGTNTEAFF

D gene: .
J gene: TRBJ1-1
clone size: .
V gene: TRBV18
CDR3 DNA: TGTGCCAGCTCACCTAACCTAGGGGAGAACACTGAAGCTTTCTTT
CDR3 protein: CASSPNLGENTEAFF

D gene: .
J gene: TRBJ1-2
clone size: .
V gene: TRBV7-8
CDR3 DNA: TGTGCCAGCAGCAGAGACCGGGAGAGCTACACCTTC
CDR3 protein: CASSRDRESYTF

D gene: .
J gene: TRBJ2-1
clone size: once
V gene: TRBV4-3
CDR3 DNA: TGCGCCAGCAGCCAAGGCAGAGTGAGCTCCTACAATGAGCAGTTCTTC
CDR3 protein: CASSQGRVSSYNEQFF

D gene: .
J gene: TRBJ2-1
clone size: .
V gene: TRBV4-1
CDR3 DNA: TGCGCCAGCAGCCAAGATAGGATGAATAGCCCCCGAACAGGTGAGCAGTTCTTC
CDR3 protein: CASSQDRMNSPRTGEQFF

D gene: .
J gene: TRBJ1-5
clone size: few
V gene: TRBV10-3
CDR3 DNA: TGTGCCATCAGTGAGGCGGGGGGCCATCAGCCCCAGCATTTT
CDR3 protein: CAISEAGGHQPQHF

D gene: .
J gene: TRBJ2-3
clone size: .
V gene: TRBV10-1
CDR3 DNA: TGCGCCAGCAGTCCCTCCTACGGGGATACGCAGTATTTT
CDR3 protein: CASSPSYGDTQYF

D gene: TRBD2
J gene: TRBJ2-1
clone size: .
V gene: TRBV27
CDR3 DNA: TGTGCCAGCAGTCTAGGACTAGTCTTCAATGAGCAGTTCTTC
CDR3 protein: CASSLGLVFNEQFF

D gene: .
J gene: TRBJ2-5
clone size: .
V gene: TRBV5-6
CDR3 DNA: TGTGCCAGCAGCTTGGATCGGCGTGAGACCCAGTACTTC
CDR3 protein: CASSLDRRETQYF

D gene: TRBD1
J gene: TRBJ2-7
clone size: .
V gene: TRBV7-8
CDR3 DNA: TGTGCCAGCAGCACCCGGGACAGGACGAACTACGAGCAGTACTTC
CDR3 protein: CASSTRDRTNYEQYF

D gene: TRBD2
J gene: TRBJ2-1
clone size: .
V gene: TRBV18
CDR3 DNA: TGTGCCAGCTCACCAATAGGAGCGGGAGGCCCCAATGAGCAGTTCTTC
CDR3 protein: CASSPIGAGGPNEQFF

D gene: .
J gene: TRBJ1-5
clone size: .
V gene: TRBV2
CDR3 DNA: TGTGCCAGCAGTTTGACGGGGGGCGACAATCAGCCCCAGCATTTT
CDR3 protein: CASSLTGGDNQPQHF

D gene: .
J gene: TRBJ1-5
clone size: few
V gene: TRBV15
CDR3 DNA: TGTGCCACCAGCCGCAGGAATAGCAATCAGCCCCAGCATTTT
CDR3 protein: CATSRRNSNQPQHF

D gene: TRBD1
J gene: TRBJ2-7
clone size: .
V gene: TRBV4-3
CDR3 DNA: TGCGCCAGCAGCCAAGATCTAGGGACAGGTACCTACGAGCAGTACTTC
CDR3 protein: CASSQDLGTGTYEQYF

D gene: .
J gene: TRBJ1-5
clone size: .
V gene: TRBV4-1
CDR3 DNA: TGCGCCAGCAGCCTGGAAGGGAGAGGAGGGCCCCAGCATTTT
CDR3 protein: CASSLEGRGGPQHF

D gene: .
J gene: TRBJ1-3
clone size: .
V gene: TRBV10-1
CDR3 DNA: TGCGCCAGCAGTGCGATCCGGGGCTCTGGAAACACCATATATTTT
CDR3 protein: CASSAIRGSGNTIYF

D gene: .
J gene: TRBJ1-2
clone size: .
V gene: TRBV5-1
CDR3 DNA: TGCGCCAGCAGCTTGGGGACCAGGGATGGCTACACCTTC
CDR3 protein: CASSLGTRDGYTF

D gene: .
J gene: TRBJ2-1
clone size: .
V gene: TRBV11-3
CDR3 DNA: TGTGCCAGCAGCCTTCGACAGCCAAGCTCCTACAATGAGCAGTTCTTC
CDR3 protein: CASSLRQPSSYNEQFF

D gene: .
J gene: TRBJ2-7
clone size: .
V gene: TRBV21-1
CDR3 DNA: TGTGCCAGCAGCAAGGTGTTCCCTGTCAGGGCCGCCTATACCTACGAGCAGTACTTC
CDR3 protein: CASSKVFPVRAAYTYEQYF

D gene: .
J gene: TRBJ2-7
clone size: .
V gene: TRBV10-3
CDR3 DNA: TGTGCCATCAGTGAGACCCCGCAGGGTCAATACGAGCAGTACTTC
CDR3 protein: CAISETPQGQYEQYF

D gene: .
J gene: TRBJ1-1
clone size: .
V gene: TRBV7-9
CDR3 DNA: TGTGCCAGCAGCTTAGGGGTTGCGGAGAACACTGAAGCTTTCTTT
CDR3 protein: CASSLGVAENTEAFF